A selection of T cell receptor beta chains follows, all from one sample in a study of monozygotic twins with inflammatory bowel disease. TCRdb re-called the 5' RACE reads and gives one entry per CDR3 protein, without DNA. This sample's table has approximately 150,000 distinct CDR3 sequences. The sample taken for sequencing was blood. Receptors were obtained from a human donor with ulcerative colitis or Crohn's disease, or a healthy co-twin of an affected twin (not recorded which). The CDR3 runs from the conserved cysteine through the conserved F or W.

v_call: TRBV5-1
j_call: TRBJ2-7
cdr3_aa: CASSLGGTAGYEQYF

v_call: TRBV7-6
j_call: TRBJ2-5
cdr3_aa: CASSLGSSTGQYF

v_call: TRBV5-5
j_call: TRBJ2-7
cdr3_aa: CASSLGGGYEQYF

v_call: TRBV5-1
j_call: TRBJ2-1
cdr3_aa: CASSWGNEQFF

v_call: TRBV7-9
j_call: TRBJ2-3
cdr3_aa: CASSLHPSGLSTDTQYF

v_call: TRBV12-3/TRBV12-4
j_call: TRBJ1-1
cdr3_aa: CASSLTHLTGATTEAFF

v_call: TRBV12-3/TRBV12-4
j_call: TRBJ2-7
cdr3_aa: CASSSGTSRKQYF

v_call: TRBV5-6
j_call: TRBJ1-2
cdr3_aa: CASSGTGDNYGYTF

v_call: TRBV3-1
j_call: TRBJ2-5
cdr3_aa: CASSQGLTGFRGTQYF

v_call: TRBV7-9
j_call: TRBJ2-7
cdr3_aa: CASSLARDSYEQYF

v_call: TRBV18
j_call: TRBJ1-6
cdr3_aa: CASSPAGTEGNSPLHF

v_call: TRBV5-1
j_call: TRBJ2-3
cdr3_aa: CASSTGTGLTDTQYF

v_call: TRBV7-9
j_call: TRBJ2-1
cdr3_aa: CASSLVAKRGHNEQFF

v_call: TRBV5-1
j_call: TRBJ1-1
cdr3_aa: CASQRGNTEAFF

v_call: TRBV2
j_call: TRBJ1-5
cdr3_aa: CASTDGPGQPQHF

v_call: TRBV20-1
j_call: TRBJ1-1
cdr3_aa: CSARKHRDSLMNTEAFF

v_call: TRBV2
j_call: TRBJ2-7
cdr3_aa: CASPGGAGGHEQYF

v_call: TRBV27
j_call: TRBJ2-7
cdr3_aa: CASSSPTMGEQYF

v_call: TRBV12-3/TRBV12-4
j_call: TRBJ1-5
cdr3_aa: CASRGQPKGQPQHF

v_call: TRBV10-2
j_call: TRBJ1-5
cdr3_aa: CASSSRDSYSNQPQHF

v_call: TRBV5-1
j_call: TRBJ2-2
cdr3_aa: CASSLAELAAGELFF

v_call: TRBV28
j_call: TRBJ2-7
cdr3_aa: CASSQTGAGYEQYF

v_call: TRBV20-1
j_call: TRBJ2-5
cdr3_aa: CSAVTSGEATQYF

v_call: TRBV11-2
j_call: TRBJ2-3
cdr3_aa: CASSLDGYRTSLQYF

v_call: TRBV29-1
j_call: TRBJ2-1
cdr3_aa: CSGGGSGTYNEQFF

v_call: TRBV7-9
j_call: TRBJ1-5
cdr3_aa: CASSLAQGTGSQPQHF

v_call: TRBV5-6
j_call: TRBJ1-5
cdr3_aa: CASSFGDSNQPQHF

v_call: TRBV6-2/TRBV6-3
j_call: TRBJ1-5
cdr3_aa: CASSRDSGHFNQPQHF

v_call: TRBV14
j_call: TRBJ2-7
cdr3_aa: CASSQDRAGRTYEQYF

v_call: TRBV4-1
j_call: TRBJ1-1
cdr3_aa: CASSQGLGPDTEAFF

v_call: TRBV29-1
j_call: TRBJ1-2
cdr3_aa: CSADGGVYGYTF

v_call: TRBV4-3
j_call: TRBJ1-5
cdr3_aa: CASSQELSRSNQPQHF

v_call: TRBV29-1
j_call: TRBJ1-2
cdr3_aa: CSALDMGGYTF